Reported below is one T cell receptor beta chain. As yet, its antigen is unknown. This record comes from a study of OX40 agonist ivuxolimab in advanced cancers. Study details: The drug used for patients, ivuxolimab, was an agonistic anti-OX40 (CD134) antibody.

Some clones are missing from TCRdb's copy, which holds only in-frame ones; the method was immunoSEQ multiplex PCR. The data contain under 70,000 clones, more than 80% of them singletons. Notes on the study in general: Antigen targets of the expanded peripheral T cells went undetermined. In the 0.1 to 3.0 mg/kg range, CD4+ and CD8+ blood T cells had expanded clonally by week 6.

Germline-derived CDR1 and CDR2 are SGHDT and YYEEEE. Trimming removed 3 bases from V and 1 base from J; junction bases left unmatched: 0. The CDR3 is 14 amino acids. Here the sequenced sample was CD4+ or CD8+ T cells sorted from blood, taken in a trial of the OX40 agonist ivuxolimab. The rearrangement joins TRBV5-6 to TRBJ1-5; TRBD1 matches at 8 bases. This clonotype originated in an adult with an advanced solid tumor such as melanoma, head and neck, liver or kidney cancer. The CDR3 loop reads CASSWTGSNQPQHF. For the CDR3, the DNA is TGTGCCAGCAGCTGGACAGGGAGCAATCAGCCCCAGCATTTT.